This T cell receptor beta chain stems from a study of blood T cell repertoires in COVID-19. Method: immunoSEQ multiplex PCR; TCRdb's copy keeps in-frame clones and lacks some. The data hold around 87,000 clones, with about nine tenths observed a single time. Germline assignment: CDR1 SGHRS and CDR2 YFSETQ. This CDR3 has 15 amino acids. The germline V and J ends were trimmed by 1 base and 5 bases, with 13 bases remaining between them. This clone has only a few counts. Sequences were obtained from peripheral blood. This chain links TRBV5-1 with TRBJ1-5; D is perhaps TRBD1 (5 bases). This receptor was obtained from a man aged 50-60 years with acute or convalescent COVID-19. In nucleotides, the CDR3 is TGCGCCAGCAGCTTGTGGCAGGGAGGGCATCAGCCCCAGCATTTT. Its translation is CASSLWQGGHQPQHF.